This T cell receptor beta chain was recorded in a study of pediatric ulcerative colitis. Study observations and caveats: No controls had the two rectal clonotypes shared by ulcerative colitis patients. Rectal pinch biopsies may include blood-derived T cells. A couple of patients' blood samples yielded substantially fewer templates.

Produced via immunoSEQ multiplex PCR; TCRdb's table is partial and in-frame only. The table records tens of thousands of clones, roughly 73% of them present only once. This clone came up a few times. Its target is not known. The rectum was sampled with one to two pinch biopsies at colonoscopy. Sequenced material: gut tissue. The clonotype originates from a boy under 18 with moderate ulcerative colitis.

The CDR3 sequence is CASSPTRPLAGVYEQYF. In DNA, the CDR3 is TGTGCCAGCTCACCTACCCGTCCCCTAGCGGGGGTGTACGAGCAGTACTTC. This chain links TRBV18 with TRBJ2-7; 10 positions match TRBD2. V dropped 3 bases and J dropped 4; count of bases not matched to a gene: 12. The CDR3 length is 17 residues. CDR1 KGHSH and CDR2 LQKENI come from the germline V gene.